The source of this TCR beta chain is a study of T-cell reconstitution after alpha-beta-depleted transplantation in children. As it was prepared, the TCRbeta library received unique molecular identifiers. Each CDR3 protein gets one entry after TCRdb re-called the PCR reads with MiXCR. The sample comprises roughly 500,000 distinct CDR3 sequences, about 30% of which are singletons, and 2% to 3% rests with the top ten. Germline V gene data show CDR1 as SEHNR and CDR2 as FQNEAQ (reference sequence). The CDR3 runs to 13 residues. Trimming pared 2 bases from V and 5 bases from J, leaving 9 bases between. The TCR comes from a human donor who donated a stem cell graft to a child with aplastic anemia. The source was PBMCs from the stem cell graft donor, collected from the stem cell graft. This chain connects TRBV7-9 to TRBJ2-5, with no clear D. CDR3 loop: CASSLLLGETQYF. In DNA, the CDR3 is TGTGCCAGCAGCTTACTTCTGGGCGAGACCCAGTACTTC.